This T cell receptor (beta chain) was retrieved from a study of memory B cells and T cells in multiple sclerosis. Stimulus-free culture yielded autoproliferating CFSE-dim and non-proliferating CFSE-high T cells, each sequenced separately. Cultures began with approximately 4.5x10^7 CFSE-labeled PBMCs, unstimulated for 7 to 8 days, with replicate wells pooled. The PBMCs received 0.4 to 0.65 uM CFSE and serum-free culture with no added stimuli. Repertoires were generated with immunoSEQ multiplex PCR, while TCRdb's copy carries only in-frame clones and drops some. The sample records approximately 32,000 clones, around 86% being singletons. Only one count was recorded for this clone. Its matching antigen is unknown. This CDR3 region has 13 residues. The V gene's germline CDR1 is SNHLY and CDR2 FYNNEI. Trimming took 4 bases from V and 3 from J, leaving 10 bases between them.

The chain recombines TRBV2 with TRBJ2-7; possible D gene TRBD1, 5 bases. This sequence was found in a human donor with multiple sclerosis. Material: PBMCs from blood kept in culture. CDR3 loop: CASSAIDSYEQYF. The CDR3 DNA sequence: TGTGCCAGCAGTGCAATCGACAGCTACGAGCAGTACTTC.